Each of the 7 T cell receptor beta chains below was sequenced from the same sample in a study of cytomegalovirus exposure and HLA in healthy donors. Primers: 60 Vbeta forward and 13 Jbeta reverse. Libraries were prepared by immunoSEQ multiplex PCR; TCRdb keeps only in-frame clonotypes and omits some of them. The sample holds under 200,000 clones. The sample comprised PBMCs. These receptor sequences come from a man aged 25 to 40 in good health and CMV-seronegative.

The chain has TRBV27 and TRBJ2-1; 12 bases match TRBD2. With V trimmed by 8 bases and J by 4 bases, 0 bases remained unmatched. The germline CDR1 and CDR2 sequences are MNHEY and SMNVEV (reference sequence). This CDR3 is 13 amino acids long. The CDR3 region has the DNA TGTGCCAGCGGACTAGCGGGGTACAATGAGCAGTTCTTC. Translation gives CASGLAGYNEQFF.

This chain uses TRBV9 with TRBJ2-1; 9 bases map to TRBD2. This CDR3 region has 14 residues. Germline-derived CDR1 and CDR2 are SGDLS and YYNGEE. Germline trimming cut 0 bases from V and 8 bases from J; bases unmatched to any gene: 3. The CDR3 spells CASSVVSGSDEQFF. CDR3 in DNA: TGTGCCAGCAGCGTAGTTAGCGGGAGTGATGAGCAGTTCTTC.

The rearrangement uses TRBV7-6 and TRBJ2-5; D possibly uses TRBD1 or TRBD2 (6 bases each). The length of the CDR3 is 14 residues. Germline values: CDR1 SGHVS, CDR2 FNYEAQ. V lost 5 bases, J lost 2 bases, and 12 bases lay in between. DNA of the CDR3: TGTGCCAGCAGCCTAGGGGGACTGCAAGAGACCCAGTACTTC. It translates to CASSLGGLQETQYF.

The gene calls are TRBV6-1 and TRBJ2-5, with D unclear. Trimming took off 6 bases at V and 5 bases at J, with 16 bases between the two ends. Germline lookup yields CDR1 MNHNS and CDR2 SASEGT. CDR3 length: 14 residues. The CDR3 loop reads CASSAHIMRETQYF. For the CDR3, the DNA is TGTGCCAGCAGCGCACATATAATGAGGGAGACCCAGTACTTC.

The chain couples TRBV6-1 to TRBJ1-1; 8 nucleotides align to TRBD1. The germline V gene encodes CDR1 MNHNS and CDR2 SASEGT. V was clipped by 4 bases and J by 10 bases; unmatched bases: 8. The CDR3 sequence is 13 residues long. This CDR3 is CASSAPGGGGAFF. The CDR3 DNA sequence: TGTGCCAGCAGTGCGCCAGGGGGCGGAGGAGCTTTCTTT.

This sequence joins TRBV7-6 and TRBJ2-1; 9 bases map to TRBD2. The V gene end was trimmed by 5 bases and the J gene end by 5 bases; junction bases not matched to a gene: 25. Germline CDR1 reads SGHVS; CDR2 reads FNYEAQ. This CDR3 is built from 21 residues. DNA for the CDR3: TGTGCCAGCAGCCGAGGGGCCCATCGCGGACTAGCGTCTTGGATGAACAATGAGCAGTTCTTC. Its protein is CASSRGAHRGLASWMNNEQFF.

The rearrangement uses TRBV4-3 and TRBJ1-2; no clear D gene. The length of the CDR3 is 15 residues. The V end was cut by 0 bases, the J end by 4 bases, with 12 bases between. The germline CDR1 and CDR2 sequences are LGHNA and YSLEER. The CDR3 bases are TGCGCCAGCAGCCAAGATCGGTCGGCGGGCTATGGCTACACCTTC. It specifies CASSQDRSAGYGYTF.